In its sample, the clone carrying this T cell receptor (beta chain) was seen once. The data are from a study of blood T cell repertoires in COVID-19. Whole-study context: PBMCs, B-cell-depleted T cells, or T cells were the source of the cDNA or gDNA that made up the material.

Sequencing used immunoSEQ multiplex PCR; TCRdb keeps in-frame clones, though not all of them. Of roughly 210,000 clones in the sample, roughly 84% were seen once. The CDR3 consists of 15 residues. Germline V gene data show CDR1 as SEHNR and CDR2 as FQNEAQ (reference sequence). Losses at the gene ends were 6 bases for V and 7 bases for J; bases not matched to a gene: 12. The rearrangement uses TRBV7-9 and TRBJ1-2; 9 positions match TRBD1. This sequence originates from a man aged 30 to 39 in a cohort exposed to, infected with or recovered from COVID-19 (not recorded which). Material for sequencing was PBMCs or T cells enriched from blood (not recorded which). The DNA for the CDR3 is TGTGCCAGCAGACAAACCGGGACAGGGAACGCTGGCTACACCTTC. This sequence encodes CASRQTGTGNAGYTF.